The T cell receptor (beta chain) under discussion was sequenced for a study of CD8+CD57+ T cells in acquired aplastic anemia. Study in general: Average DNA yield from sorted CD4+ and CD8+ cells was roughly 3 ug.

All sequencing subjects had displayed CD8+CD57+ cell expansion on flow cytometry. The cohort consisted entirely of patients having severe acquired aplastic anemia. TCR beta VDJ and CDR3 profiles were obtained from a genomic DNA template. TCRdb re-called the reads through MiXCR, storing one row per CDR3 protein. The table includes a few hundred thousand distinct CDR3 sequences, approximately 32% detected once. Regarding the study as a whole: Common to patients and controls were 25 to 30 CD8+ CDR3 sequences.

With regard to this clonotype: Its specificity is not known. A much more abundant neighbour one base away suggests this may be a read error.

Deletions cut 3 bases from V and 4 bases from J, with 10 bases between. CDR1 and CDR2 from the germline V gene are SGHRS and YFSETQ. There are 13 residues in the CDR3. The source is a human donor with aplastic anemia. The material sequenced was sorted CD4+, CD8+, or CD8+CD57+ T cells (not recorded which) from PBMCs. This chain links TRBV5-1 with TRBJ1-2, with D possibly being TRBD1 (5 bases). CDR3 nucleotides: TGCGCCAGCAGCTCGACAGCACCCTATGGCTACACCTTC. Translated, it gives CASSSTAPYGYTF.